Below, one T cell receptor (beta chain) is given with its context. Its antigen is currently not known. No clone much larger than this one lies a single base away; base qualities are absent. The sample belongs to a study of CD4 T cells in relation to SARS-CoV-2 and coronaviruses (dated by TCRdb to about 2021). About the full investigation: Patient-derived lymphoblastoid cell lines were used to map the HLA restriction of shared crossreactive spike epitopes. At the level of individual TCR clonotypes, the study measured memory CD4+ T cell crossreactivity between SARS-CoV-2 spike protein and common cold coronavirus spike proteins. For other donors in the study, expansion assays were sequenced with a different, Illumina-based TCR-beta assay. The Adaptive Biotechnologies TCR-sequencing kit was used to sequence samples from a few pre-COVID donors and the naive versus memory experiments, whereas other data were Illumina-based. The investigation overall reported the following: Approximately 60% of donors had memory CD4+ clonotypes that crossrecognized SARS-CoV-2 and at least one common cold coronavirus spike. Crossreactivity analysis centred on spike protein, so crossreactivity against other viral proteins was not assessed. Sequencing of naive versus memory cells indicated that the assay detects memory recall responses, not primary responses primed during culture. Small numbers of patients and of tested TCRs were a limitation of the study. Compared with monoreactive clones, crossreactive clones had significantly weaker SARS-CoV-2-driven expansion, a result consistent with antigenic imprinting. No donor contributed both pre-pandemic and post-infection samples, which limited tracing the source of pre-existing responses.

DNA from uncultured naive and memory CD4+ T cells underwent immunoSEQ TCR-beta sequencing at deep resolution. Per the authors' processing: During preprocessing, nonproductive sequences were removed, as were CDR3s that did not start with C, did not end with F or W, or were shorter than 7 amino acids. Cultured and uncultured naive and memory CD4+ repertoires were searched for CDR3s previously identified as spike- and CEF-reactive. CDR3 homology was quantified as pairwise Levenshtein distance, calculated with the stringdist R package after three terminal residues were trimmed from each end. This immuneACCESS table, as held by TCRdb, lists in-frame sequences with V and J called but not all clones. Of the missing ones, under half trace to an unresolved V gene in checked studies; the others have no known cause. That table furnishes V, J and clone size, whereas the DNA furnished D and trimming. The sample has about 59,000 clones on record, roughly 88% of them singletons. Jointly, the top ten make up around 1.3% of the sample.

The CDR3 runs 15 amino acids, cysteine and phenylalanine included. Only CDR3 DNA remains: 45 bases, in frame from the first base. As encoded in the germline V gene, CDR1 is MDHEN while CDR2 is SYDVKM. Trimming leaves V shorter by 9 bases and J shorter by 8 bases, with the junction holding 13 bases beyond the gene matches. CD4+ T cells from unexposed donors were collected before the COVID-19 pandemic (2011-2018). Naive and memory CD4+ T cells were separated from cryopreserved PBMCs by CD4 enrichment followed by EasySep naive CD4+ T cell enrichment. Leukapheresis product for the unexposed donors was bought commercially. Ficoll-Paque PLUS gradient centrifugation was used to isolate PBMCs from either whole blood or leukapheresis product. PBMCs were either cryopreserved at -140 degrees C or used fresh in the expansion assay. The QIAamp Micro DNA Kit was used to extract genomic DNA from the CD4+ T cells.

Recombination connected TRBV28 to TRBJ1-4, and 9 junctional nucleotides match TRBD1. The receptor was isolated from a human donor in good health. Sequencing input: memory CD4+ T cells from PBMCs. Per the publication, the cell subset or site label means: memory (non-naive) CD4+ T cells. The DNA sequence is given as TGTGCCAGTTCAATCCCCGGGACAGGGCACGAAAAACTGTTTTTT. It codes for CASSIPGTGHEKLFF.